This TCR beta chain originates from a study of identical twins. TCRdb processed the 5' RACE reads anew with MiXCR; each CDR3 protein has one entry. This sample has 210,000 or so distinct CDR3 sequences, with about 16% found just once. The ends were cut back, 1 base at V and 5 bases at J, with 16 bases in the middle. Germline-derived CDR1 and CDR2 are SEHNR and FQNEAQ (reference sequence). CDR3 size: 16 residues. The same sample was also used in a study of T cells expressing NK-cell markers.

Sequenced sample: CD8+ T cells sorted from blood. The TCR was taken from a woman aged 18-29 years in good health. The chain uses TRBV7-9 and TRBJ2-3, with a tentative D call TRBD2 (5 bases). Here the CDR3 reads CASSLGELVHRDTQYF. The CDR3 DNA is TGTGCCAGCAGCTTAGGAGAACTAGTACACAGAGATACGCAGTATTTT.